Each of the 3 T cell receptor beta chains below was sequenced from the same sample in a study of regulatory T cells in long-lasting Graves disease. Time point of the sample: persistent/refractory GD, antithyroid drugs over 5 years with positive TRAb. Researchers made the TCR library from RNA that was extracted from PBMCs. Arm-PCR with iRepertoire HTBI primers amplified the CDR3 regions for these TCR beta libraries. TCRdb recomputed calls from the multiplex PCR reads with MiXCR, one row per CDR3 protein. This sample has approximately 400,000 distinct CDR3 sequences, with 20% to 25% found just once. Sequencing used peripheral blood mononuclear cells (PBMCs), obtained when the disease was refractory, from a patient treated with antithyroid drugs. Source of these receptors: a female donor with Graves disease.

In this sample, this clonotype turned up a few times. This chain uses TRBV9 with TRBJ2-1; 9 bases agree with TRBD1. CDR1 and CDR2 (germline): SGDLS, YYNGEE. This CDR3 region has 15 residues. Trimming took 0 bases from V and 7 from J; bases not matched to a gene: 5. CDR3 nucleotide sequence: TGTGCCAGCAGCGTAGCGGGACAGGGTCTTAATGAGCAGTTCTTC. Translated, it gives CASSVAGQGLNEQFF.

This clonotype was observed a few times. One base away lies a much larger clone, so this may be a sequencing read error. The rearrangement joins TRBV30 to TRBJ1-1; D is ambiguous. With 2 bases removed from V and 4 bases from J, the gap between germline ends came to 5 bases. CDR1 is GTSNPN, CDR2 SVGIG, per germline (reference sequence). The CDR3 contains 11 residues. The CDR3 here is CAWSYSTEAFF. In nucleotides, the CDR3 is TGTGCCTGGAGTTATAGCACTGAAGCTTTCTTT.

This clonotype was seen a handful of times. The chain uses TRBV19 and TRBJ1-1; 9 bases are a match to TRBD1. Unmatched junction bases numbered 15, after V lost 9 bases and J lost 4 bases. The CDR3 sequence is 16 residues long. The germline gives CDR1 LNHDA, CDR2 SQIVND (reference sequence). The CDR3 protein is CASLLSPGQGATEAFF. The CDR3 bases are TGTGCCAGCCTTCTCTCACCGGGACAGGGAGCCACTGAAGCTTTCTTT.